The 7 T cell receptor beta chains below come from one sample, sequenced in a study of memory CD4+ T cells and cytomegalovirus serostatus. The sort gate was single viable CD3+CD4+CD8-CD45RO+ cells for memory CD4+ T cells. Assay: immunoSEQ multiplex PCR; the TCRdb copy retains only in-frame clones and omits some. This sample has about 60,000 clones, with more than 60% found just once. The material sequenced was memory CD4+ T cells from blood. These receptors came from an adult in good health and CMV-seronegative.

J is TRBJ2-7 and V is TRBV5-1, with 12 nucleotides matching TRBD1. CDR3 length equals 15 residues. CDR1 SGHRS and CDR2 YFSETQ come from the germline V gene. The V and J ends lost 4 bases and 5 bases, in that order; junction bases with no gene match: 7. The CDR3 DNA sequence: TGCGCCAGCAGCGCTTCCGGGACAGGGGGCCACGAGCAGTACTTC. This translates into CASSASGTGGHEQYF.

This chain connects TRBV5-1 to TRBJ2-1; no clear D gene. The CDR3 length is 15 residues. Germline CDR1 is SGHRS and CDR2 is YFSETQ. Trimming removed 0 bases from V and 4 bases from J, with 11 bases in between. CDR3 nucleotides: TGCGCCAGCAGCTTGGGTCCGGGTGGGTACAATGAGCAGTTCTTC. Amino acid sequence: CASSLGPGGYNEQFF.

In regard to this clone: It is unclear where the CDR3 begins or ends on the DNA, so no DNA is shown, and the CDR3 is as TCRdb lists it. The V and J genes are TRBV10-3 and TRBJ2-7; TRBD1, as called in the table, went unchecked against the DNA. Germline-derived CDR1 and CDR2 are ENHRY and SYGVKD. The CDR3 has 13 amino acids, counting both end residues. The CDR3 reads CAISVAVTYEQYF.

This clone was seen only a few times. The chain combines TRBV25-1 with TRBJ2-5; D may be TRBD2 (6 bases). This CDR3 spans 15 amino acids. The V gene's germline CDR1 is MGHDK and CDR2 SYGVNS. Trimming took off 4 bases at V and 1 base at J, with 13 bases between the two ends. The CDR3 here is CASSAEGRPQETQYF. CDR3 bases: TGTGCCAGCAGTGCGGAGGGCCGTCCCCAAGAGACCCAGTACTTC. Supplemented by reference TRBV25-1 and TRBJ2-5, the full variable domain reads EADIYQTPRYLVIGTGKKITLECSQTMGHDKMYWYQQDPGMELHLIHYSYGVNSTEKGDLSSESTVSRIRTEHFPLTLESARPSHTSQYLCASSAEGRPQETQYFGPGTRLLVL.

CDR3 region: CASSPVRGPDYGYTF. In nucleotides, the CDR3 is TGTGCCAGCAGCCCGGTGAGGGGGCCGGACTATGGCTACACCTTC. The rearrangement links TRBV11-2 to TRBJ1-2, with TRBD1 matching 7 bases. V shed 5 bases and J 3 bases; nucleotides not matched to a gene: 9. Germline V gene sequence: CDR1 SGHAT, CDR2 FQNNGV. CDR3 length equals 15 residues. The whole variable domain, remainder taken from reference TRBV11-2 and TRBJ1-2, is EAGVAQSPRYKIIEKRQSVAFWCNPISGHATLYWYQQILGQGPKLLIQFQNNGVVDDSQLPKDRFSAERLKGVDSTLKIQPAKLEDSAVYLCASSPVRGPDYGYTFGSGTRLTVV.

This clone has just one count. Compared with germline, one end of the junction differs, possibly owing to a read error. The rearrangement joins TRBV5-1 to TRBJ1-3, with TRBD1 identical over 11 bases. This CDR3 spans 15 amino acids. The germline V gene has CDR1 SGHRS and CDR2 YFSETQ. The CDR3 DNA is TGCGCCAGCACCTTGGGACAGGGGGACGGAAACACCATATATTTT. Amino acid sequence: CASTLGQGDGNTIYF.

This clone showed up just a few times. This sequence joins TRBV15 and TRBJ2-5, with 7 bases identical to TRBD1. Germline CDR1 is LNHNV and CDR2 is YYDKDF (reference sequence). The CDR3 runs to 13 residues. V shed 5 bases, J shed 3 bases, and the junction held 3 bases outside the gene matches. The CDR3 here is CATSRGTEETQYF. CDR3 bases: TGTGCCACCAGCCGTGGGACAGAAGAGACCCAGTACTTC. The variable domain in full, with the rest retrieved from reference TRBV15 and TRBJ2-5, is DAMVIQNPRYQVTQFGKPVTLSCSQTLNHNVMYWYQQKSSQAPKLLFHYYDKDFNNEADTPDNFQSRRPNTSFCFLDIRSPGLGDTAMYLCATSRGTEETQYFGPGTRLLVL.